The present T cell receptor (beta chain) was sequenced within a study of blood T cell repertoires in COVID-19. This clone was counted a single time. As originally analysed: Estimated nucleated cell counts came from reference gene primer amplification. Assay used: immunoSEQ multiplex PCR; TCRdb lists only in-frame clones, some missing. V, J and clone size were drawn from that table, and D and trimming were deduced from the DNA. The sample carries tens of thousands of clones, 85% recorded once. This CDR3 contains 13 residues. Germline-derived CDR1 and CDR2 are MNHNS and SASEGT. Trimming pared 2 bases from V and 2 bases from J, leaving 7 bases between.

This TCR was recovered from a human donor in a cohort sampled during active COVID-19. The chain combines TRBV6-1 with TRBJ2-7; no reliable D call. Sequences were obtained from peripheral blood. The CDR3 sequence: CASSEQLTYEQYF. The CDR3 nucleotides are TGTGCCAGCAGTGAACAGTTAACCTACGAGCAGTACTTC.